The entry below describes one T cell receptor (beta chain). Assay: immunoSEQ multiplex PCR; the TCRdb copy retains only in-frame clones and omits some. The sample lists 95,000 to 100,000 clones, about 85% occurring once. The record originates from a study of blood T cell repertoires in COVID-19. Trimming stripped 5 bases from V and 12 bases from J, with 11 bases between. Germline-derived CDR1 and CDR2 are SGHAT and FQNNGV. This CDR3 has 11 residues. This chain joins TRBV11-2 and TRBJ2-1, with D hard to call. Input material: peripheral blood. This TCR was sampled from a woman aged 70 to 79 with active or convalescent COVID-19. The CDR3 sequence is CASSRKETQFF. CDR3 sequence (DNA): TGTGCCAGCAGCCGCAAGGAGACGCAGTTCTTC. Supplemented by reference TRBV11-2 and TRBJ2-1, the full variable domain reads EAGVAQSPRYKIIEKRQSVAFWCNPISGHATLYWYQQILGQGPKLLIQFQNNGVVDDSQLPKDRFSAERLKGVDSTLKIQPAKLEDSAVYLCASSRKETQFFGPGTRLTVL.